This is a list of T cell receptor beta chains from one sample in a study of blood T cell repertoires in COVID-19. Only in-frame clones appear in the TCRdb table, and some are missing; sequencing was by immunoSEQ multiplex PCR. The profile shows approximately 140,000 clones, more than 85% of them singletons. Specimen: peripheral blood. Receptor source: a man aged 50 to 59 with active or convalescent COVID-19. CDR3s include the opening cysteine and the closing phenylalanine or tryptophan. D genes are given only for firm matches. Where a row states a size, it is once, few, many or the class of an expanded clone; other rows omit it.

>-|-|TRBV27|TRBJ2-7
TGTGCCAGCAGCGCCTTATTAGTTTACGACGAGCAGTACTTC
CASSALLVYDEQYF
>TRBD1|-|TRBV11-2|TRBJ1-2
TGTGCCAGCAGCTTAACAGGGACAGCAAAATACTATGGCTACACCTTC
CASSLTGTAKYYGYTF
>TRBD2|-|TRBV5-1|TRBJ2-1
TGCGCCAGCAGCTTGGAGCTAGCGGGGAGGGGGAATGAGCAGTTCTTC
CASSLELAGRGNEQFF
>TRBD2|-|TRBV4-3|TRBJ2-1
TGCGCCAGCAGCCAAACGACTAGCGGGGTTCAGTTCTTC
CASSQTTSGVQFF
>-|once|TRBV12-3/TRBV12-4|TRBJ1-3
TGTGCCACCCCCAGCGGCTCTGGAAACACCATATATTTT
CATPSGSGNTIYF
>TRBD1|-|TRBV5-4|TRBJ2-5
TGTGCCAGCAGCCCGGGACAGGGGCCGTGGGAGACCCAGTACTTC
CASSPGQGPWETQYF
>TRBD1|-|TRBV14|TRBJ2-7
TGTGCCAGCAGCCGGACAGGGGGAGCCTACGAGCAGTACTTC
CASSRTGGAYEQYF
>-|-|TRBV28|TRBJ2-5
TGTGCCAGCAGTCGGGACTTACCGGCGGAGACCCAGTACTTC
CASSRDLPAETQYF
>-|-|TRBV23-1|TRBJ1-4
TGCGCCAGCAGTCAATGGAAAGGAGTAGCTAATGAAAAACTGTTTTTT
CASSQWKGVANEKLFF
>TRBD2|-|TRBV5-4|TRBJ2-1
TGTGCCAGCAGCTTGGCCCGGCCTAGCGGGTACAATGAGCAGTTCTTC
CASSLARPSGYNEQFF
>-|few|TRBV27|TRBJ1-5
TGTGCCAGCAGTTTATCGGGCAGGGTGCCGTTCAGGAATCAGCCCCAGCATTTT
CASSLSGRVPFRNQPQHF